This T cell receptor (beta chain) was obtained from a study of OX40 agonist ivuxolimab in advanced cancers. Sequenced by immunoSEQ multiplex PCR; TCRdb stores in-frame clones only, minus some. The table shows approximately 15,000 clones, with about 86% occurring only once. The CDR3 sequence is 14 residues long. Germline CDR1 SGHNT, CDR2 YYREEE (reference sequence). Trimming shortened V by 0 bases and J by 4 bases, and 8 bases separated the two germline ends. This receptor was taken from an adult with an advanced solid tumor such as melanoma, head and neck, liver or kidney cancer. The source was CD4+ or CD8+ T cells sorted from blood, collected in a trial of the OX40 agonist ivuxolimab. The rearrangement links TRBV5-4 to TRBJ1-3, with D unclear. CDR3 sequence (DNA): TGTGCCAGCAGCTTGGCCTCGGGAGGAAACACCATATATTTT. Its protein product is CASSLASGGNTIYF.